In its sample, the clone carrying this T cell receptor beta chain was seen once. In the authors' workflow: Reference gene primer amplification gave estimated nucleated cell counts. Measured with immunoSEQ multiplex PCR; TCRdb has only the in-frame clones, and not every one. That table furnishes V, J and clone size, whereas the DNA furnished D and trimming. The sample shows roughly 100,000 clones, about 90% of them seen only once. V was pared by 3 bases and J by 15 bases, with 14 bases between. Germline CDR1 is MNHNS and CDR2 is SASEGT. The CDR3 has 12 residues. This sample was included in a study of blood T cell repertoires in COVID-19. Study in general: Samples representing acute and convalescent COVID-19 were sourced from the United States, Italy and Spain. The cDNA or gDNA used as material had been derived from T cells, B-cell-depleted T cells, or PBMCs.

The sample was peripheral blood. The genes are TRBV6-1 and TRBJ2-2; a weak D match, TRBD2 (5 bases). The receptor was derived from a man aged 50-59 years with acute or convalescent COVID-19. The CDR3 sequence: CASSERVGGVFF. The DNA of the CDR3 is TGTGCCAGCAGTGAGAGGGTTGGTGGGGTGTTTTTT.